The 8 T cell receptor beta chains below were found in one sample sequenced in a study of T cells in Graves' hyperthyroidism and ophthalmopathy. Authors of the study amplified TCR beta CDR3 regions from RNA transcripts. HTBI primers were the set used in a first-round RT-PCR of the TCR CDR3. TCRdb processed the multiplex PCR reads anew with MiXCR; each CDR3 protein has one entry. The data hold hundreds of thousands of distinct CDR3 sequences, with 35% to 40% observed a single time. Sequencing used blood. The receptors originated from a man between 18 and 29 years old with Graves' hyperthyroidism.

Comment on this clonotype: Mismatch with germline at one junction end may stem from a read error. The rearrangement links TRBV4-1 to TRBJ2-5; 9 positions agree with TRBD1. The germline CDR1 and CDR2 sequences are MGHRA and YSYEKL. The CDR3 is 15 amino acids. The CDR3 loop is CASSTRTGVGETQYF. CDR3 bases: TGTGCCAGCAGCACACGGACAGGGGTAGGGGAGACCCAGTACTTC.

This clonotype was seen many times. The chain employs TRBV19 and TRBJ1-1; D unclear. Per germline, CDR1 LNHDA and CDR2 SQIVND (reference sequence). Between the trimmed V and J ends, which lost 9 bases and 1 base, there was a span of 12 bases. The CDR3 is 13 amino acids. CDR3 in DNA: TGTGCCAGCGCGATGGGCGGGAACACTGAAGCTTTCTTT. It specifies CASAMGGNTEAFF.

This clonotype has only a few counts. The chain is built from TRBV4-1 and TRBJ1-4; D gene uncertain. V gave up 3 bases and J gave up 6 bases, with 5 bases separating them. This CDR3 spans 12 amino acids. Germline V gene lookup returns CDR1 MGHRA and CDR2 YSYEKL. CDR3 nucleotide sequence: TGCGCCAGCAGCCAGATCGATGAAAAACTGTTTTTT. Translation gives CASSQIDEKLFF.

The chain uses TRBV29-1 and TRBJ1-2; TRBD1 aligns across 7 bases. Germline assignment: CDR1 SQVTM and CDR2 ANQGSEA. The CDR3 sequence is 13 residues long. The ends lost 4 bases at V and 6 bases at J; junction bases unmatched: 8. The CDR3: CSVVQGKPNGYTF. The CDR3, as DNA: TGCAGCGTTGTACAGGGGAAACCTAATGGCTACACCTTC.

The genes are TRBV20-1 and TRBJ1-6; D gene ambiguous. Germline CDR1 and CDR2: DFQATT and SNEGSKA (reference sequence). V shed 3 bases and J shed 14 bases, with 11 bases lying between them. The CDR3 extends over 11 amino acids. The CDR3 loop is CSASRRKALHF. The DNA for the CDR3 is TGCAGTGCTAGTCGGAGGAAGGCCCTCCACTTT.

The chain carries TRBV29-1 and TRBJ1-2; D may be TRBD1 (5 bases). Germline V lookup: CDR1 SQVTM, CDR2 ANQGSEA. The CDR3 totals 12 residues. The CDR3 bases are TGCAGGCCCCCCGCGGGGACGTATGGCTACACCTTC. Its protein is CRPPAGTYGYTF.

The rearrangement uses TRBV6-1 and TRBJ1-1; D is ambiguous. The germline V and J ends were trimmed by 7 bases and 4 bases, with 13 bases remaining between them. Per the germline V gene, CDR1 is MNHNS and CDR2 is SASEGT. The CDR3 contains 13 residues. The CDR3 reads CASIGGSGTEAFF. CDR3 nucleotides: TGTGCCAGCATAGGTGGAAGTGGCACTGAAGCTTTCTTT.

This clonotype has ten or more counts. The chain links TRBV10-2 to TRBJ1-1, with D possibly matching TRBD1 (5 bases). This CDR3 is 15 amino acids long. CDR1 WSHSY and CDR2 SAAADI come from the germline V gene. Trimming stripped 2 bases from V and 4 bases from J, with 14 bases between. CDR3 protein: CASSEMAGPSTEAFF. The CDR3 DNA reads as TGCGCCAGCAGTGAGATGGCGGGACCCAGCACTGAAGCTTTCTTT.